This TCR beta chain was identified in a study of a mutant IDH1 vaccine in newly diagnosed glioma. Whole-study context: Following radiotherapy alone, or alongside temozolomide cycles, vaccination was started after an interval of 4-6 weeks. Most patients had received both radiotherapy and temozolomide, the prior options being radiotherapy, temozolomide, or both.

As to this clone: The antigen is not known.

V was trimmed by 4 bases and J by 1 base, leaving 14 bases between them. CDR1 is SGHTS and CDR2 is YDEGEE in the germline V gene. This CDR3 contains 15 residues. TCRdb's copy holds only in-frame clones and misses some; the assay was immunoSEQ multiplex PCR. This sample has tens of thousands of clones; 84% occur once, and the top ten carry about an eighth. The time point here: week 23, last vaccination. All doses held 300 ug of mutant IDH1 20-mer peptide, with topical imiquimod. Donor diagnoses consisted of new WHO grade 3 or 4 IDH1-mutant, ATRX-lost astrocytomas. The rearrangement uses TRBV5-8 and TRBJ1-1; D possibly corresponds to TRBD1 (5 bases). The sequencing used PBMCs, collected from a glioma patient whose treatment included an IDH1 peptide vaccine. This clonotype originated in a man between 18 and 35 years old with glioma. The CDR3 DNA reads as TGTGCCAGCAGCCTAGCGGGACCCCCGAACACTGAAGCTTTCTTT. Its protein product is CASSLAGPPNTEAFF.